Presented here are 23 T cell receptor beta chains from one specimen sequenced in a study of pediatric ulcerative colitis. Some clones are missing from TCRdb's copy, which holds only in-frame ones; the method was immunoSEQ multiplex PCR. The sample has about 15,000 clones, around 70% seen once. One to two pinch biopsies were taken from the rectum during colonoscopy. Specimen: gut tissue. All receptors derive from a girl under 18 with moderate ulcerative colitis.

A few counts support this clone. CDR3 loop: CASSLVGKGNQPQHF. Written as DNA, the CDR3 is TGTGCCAGCAGTTTAGTCGGGAAGGGGAATCAGCCCCAGCATTTT. V is TRBV27 and J is TRBJ1-5; possibly TRBD1 for D (5 bases). The germline V gene has CDR1 MNHEY and CDR2 SMNVEV (reference sequence). The ends were cut back, 2 bases at V and 4 bases at J, with 12 bases in the middle. This CDR3 is built from 15 residues.

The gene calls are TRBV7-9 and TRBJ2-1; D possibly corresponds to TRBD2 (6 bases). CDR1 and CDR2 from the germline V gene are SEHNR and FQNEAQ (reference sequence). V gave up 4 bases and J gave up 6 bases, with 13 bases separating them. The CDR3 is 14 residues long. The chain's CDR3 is CASSWGGRANEQFF. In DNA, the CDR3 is TGTGCCAGCAGCTGGGGAGGCAGGGCCAATGAGCAGTTCTTC.

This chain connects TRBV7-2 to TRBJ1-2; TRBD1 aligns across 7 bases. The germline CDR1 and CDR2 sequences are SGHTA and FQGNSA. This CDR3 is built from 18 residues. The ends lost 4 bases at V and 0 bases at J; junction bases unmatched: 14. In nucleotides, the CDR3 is TGTGCCAGCAGCTATAGGACAGGTCTGGAGGTAGCTAACTATGGCTACACCTTC. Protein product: CASSYRTGLEVANYGYTF.

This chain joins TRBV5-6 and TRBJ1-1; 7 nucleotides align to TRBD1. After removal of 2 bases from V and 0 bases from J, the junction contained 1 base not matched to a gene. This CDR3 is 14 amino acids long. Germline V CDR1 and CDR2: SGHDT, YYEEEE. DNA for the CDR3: TGTGCCAGCAGCTTTGGACAGGTGAACACTGAAGCTTTCTTT. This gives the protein CASSFGQVNTEAFF.

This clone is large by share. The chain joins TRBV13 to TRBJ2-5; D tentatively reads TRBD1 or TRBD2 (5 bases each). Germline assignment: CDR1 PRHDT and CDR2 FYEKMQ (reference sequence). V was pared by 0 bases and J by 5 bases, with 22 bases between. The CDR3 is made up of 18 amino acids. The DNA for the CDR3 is TGTGCCAGCAGCTTAGGGTATTCGGGTTCGTCGGGGCCGGAGACCCAGTACTTC. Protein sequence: CASSLGYSGSSGPETQYF.

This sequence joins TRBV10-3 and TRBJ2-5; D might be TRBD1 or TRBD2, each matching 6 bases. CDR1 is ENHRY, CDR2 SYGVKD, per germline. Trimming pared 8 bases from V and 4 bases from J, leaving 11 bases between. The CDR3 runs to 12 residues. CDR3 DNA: TGTGCCATCCGGGGGCGCGGAGAGACCCAGTACTTC. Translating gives CAIRGRGETQYF.

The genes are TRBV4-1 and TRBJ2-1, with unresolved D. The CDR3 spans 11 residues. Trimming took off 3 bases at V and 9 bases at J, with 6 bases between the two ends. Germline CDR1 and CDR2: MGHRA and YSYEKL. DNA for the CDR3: TGCGCCAGCAGCCATAGAAGTGAGCAGTTCTTC. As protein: CASSHRSEQFF.

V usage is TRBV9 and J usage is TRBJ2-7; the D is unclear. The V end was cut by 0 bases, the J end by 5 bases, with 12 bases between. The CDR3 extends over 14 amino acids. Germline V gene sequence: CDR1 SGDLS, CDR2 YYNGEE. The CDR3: CASSVASVSHEQYF. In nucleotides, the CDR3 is TGTGCCAGCAGCGTAGCATCAGTCTCGCACGAGCAGTACTTC. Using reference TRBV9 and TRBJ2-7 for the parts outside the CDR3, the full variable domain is DSGVTQTPKHLITATGQRVTLRCSPRSGDLSVYWYQQSLDQGLQFLIQYYNGEERAKGNILERFSAQQFPDLHSELNLSSLELGDSALYFCASSVASVSHEQYFGPGTRLTVT.

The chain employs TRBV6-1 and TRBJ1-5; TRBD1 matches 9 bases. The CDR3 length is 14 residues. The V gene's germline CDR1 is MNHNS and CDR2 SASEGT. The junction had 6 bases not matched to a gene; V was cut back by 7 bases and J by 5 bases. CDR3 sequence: CASTLRQGDQPQHF. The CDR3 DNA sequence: TGTGCCAGCACCCTTCGACAGGGGGATCAGCCCCAGCATTTT.

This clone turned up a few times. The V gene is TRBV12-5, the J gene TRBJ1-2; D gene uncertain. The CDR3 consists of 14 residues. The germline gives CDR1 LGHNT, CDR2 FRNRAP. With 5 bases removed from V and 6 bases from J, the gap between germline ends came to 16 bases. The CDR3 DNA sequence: TGTGCTAGTGGTCCGGTCGGAATCTTCGATGGCTACACCTTC. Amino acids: CASGPVGIFDGYTF.

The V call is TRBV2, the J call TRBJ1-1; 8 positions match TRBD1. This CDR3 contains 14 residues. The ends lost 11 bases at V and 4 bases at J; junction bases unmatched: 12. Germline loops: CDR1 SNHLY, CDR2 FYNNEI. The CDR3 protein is CAGSLETGVTEAFF. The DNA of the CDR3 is TGTGCCGGTAGCCTTGAGACAGGGGTCACTGAAGCTTTCTTT.

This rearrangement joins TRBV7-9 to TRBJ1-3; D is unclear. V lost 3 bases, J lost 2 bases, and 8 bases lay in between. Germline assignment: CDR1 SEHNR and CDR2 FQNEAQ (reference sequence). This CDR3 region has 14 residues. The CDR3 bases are TGTGCCAGCAGCTTTCCGGGAGCTGGAAACACCATATATTTT. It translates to CASSFPGAGNTIYF.

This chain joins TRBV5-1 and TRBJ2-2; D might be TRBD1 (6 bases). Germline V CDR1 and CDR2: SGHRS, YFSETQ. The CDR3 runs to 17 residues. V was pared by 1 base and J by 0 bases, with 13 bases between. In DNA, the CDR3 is TGCGCCAGCAGCTTGACCCCGGGACATACGAACACCGGGGAGCTGTTTTTT. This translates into CASSLTPGHTNTGELFF. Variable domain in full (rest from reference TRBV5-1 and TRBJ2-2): KAGVTQTPRYLIKTRGQQVTLSCSPISGHRSVSWYQQTPGQGLQFLFEYFSETQRNKGNFPGRFSGRQFSNSRSEMNVSTLELGDSALYLCASSLTPGHTNTGELFFGEGSRLTVL.

CDR3 nucleotide sequence: TGCGCCAGCAGCCATCAACCGGGACAGTACTACTCTGGGGCCAACGTCCTGACTTTC. It specifies CASSHQPGQYYSGANVLTF. The chain has TRBV4-1 and TRBJ2-6; TRBD1 aligns across 7 bases. The length of the CDR3 is 19 residues. The V and J ends lost 3 bases and 0 bases, in that order; junction bases with no gene match: 11. In germline, CDR1 is MGHRA, CDR2 YSYEKL.

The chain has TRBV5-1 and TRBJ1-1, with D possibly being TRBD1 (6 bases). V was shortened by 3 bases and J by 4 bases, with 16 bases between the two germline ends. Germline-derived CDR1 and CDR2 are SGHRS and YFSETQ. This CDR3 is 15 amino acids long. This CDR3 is CASSSATGTSTEAFF. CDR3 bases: TGCGCCAGCAGCTCCGCTACAGGGACTTCCACTGAAGCTTTCTTT.

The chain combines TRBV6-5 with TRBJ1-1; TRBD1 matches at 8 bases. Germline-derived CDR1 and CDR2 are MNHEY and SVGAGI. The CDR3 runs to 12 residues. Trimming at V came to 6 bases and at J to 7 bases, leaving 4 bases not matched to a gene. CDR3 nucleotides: TGTGCCAGCAGCCTCGGACAGGGTGAAGCTTTCTTT. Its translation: CASSLGQGEAFF.

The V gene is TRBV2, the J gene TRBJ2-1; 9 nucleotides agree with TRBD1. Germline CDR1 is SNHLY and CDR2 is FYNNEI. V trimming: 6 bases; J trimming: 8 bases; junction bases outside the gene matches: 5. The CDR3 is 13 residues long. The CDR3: CASRRTGVYEQFF. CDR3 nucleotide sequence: TGTGCCAGCAGGAGGACAGGGGTTTATGAGCAGTTCTTC.

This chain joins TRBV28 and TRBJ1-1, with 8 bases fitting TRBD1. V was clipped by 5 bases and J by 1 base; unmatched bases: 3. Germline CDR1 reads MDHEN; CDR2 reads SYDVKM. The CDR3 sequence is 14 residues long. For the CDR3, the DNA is TGTGCCAGCAGTCCAGGGGGCCGGAACACTGAAGCTTTCTTT. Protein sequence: CASSPGGRNTEAFF.

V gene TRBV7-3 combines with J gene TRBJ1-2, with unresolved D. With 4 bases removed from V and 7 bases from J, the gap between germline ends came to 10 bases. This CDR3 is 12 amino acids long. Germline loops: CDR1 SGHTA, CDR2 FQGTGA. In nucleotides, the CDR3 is TGTGCCAGCAGCTCCCGCTCCTTTGGCTACACCTTC. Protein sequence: CASSSRSFGYTF.

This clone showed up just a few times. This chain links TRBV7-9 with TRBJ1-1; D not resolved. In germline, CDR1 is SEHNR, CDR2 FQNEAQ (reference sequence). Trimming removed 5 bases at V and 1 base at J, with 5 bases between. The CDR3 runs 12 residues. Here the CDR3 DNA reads TGTGCCAGCAGCAATGCGAACACTGAAGCTTTCTTT. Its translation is CASSNANTEAFF.

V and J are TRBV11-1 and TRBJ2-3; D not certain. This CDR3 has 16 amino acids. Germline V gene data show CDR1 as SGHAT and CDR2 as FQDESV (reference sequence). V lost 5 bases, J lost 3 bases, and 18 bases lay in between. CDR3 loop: CASSPRLAAKTDTQYF. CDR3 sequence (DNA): TGTGCCAGCAGCCCACGTTTGGCAGCAAAGACAGATACGCAGTATTTT.

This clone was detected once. The CDR3 reads CASRLGLAENTGELFF. CDR3 nucleotides: TGCGCCAGCAGGTTAGGACTAGCGGAAAACACCGGGGAGCTGTTTTTT. The chain has TRBV5-1 and TRBJ2-2, with 10 bases identical to TRBD2. The CDR3 covers 16 residues. Trimming at V came to 5 bases and at J to 2 bases, leaving 6 bases not matched to a gene. Germline V CDR1 and CDR2: SGHRS, YFSETQ.

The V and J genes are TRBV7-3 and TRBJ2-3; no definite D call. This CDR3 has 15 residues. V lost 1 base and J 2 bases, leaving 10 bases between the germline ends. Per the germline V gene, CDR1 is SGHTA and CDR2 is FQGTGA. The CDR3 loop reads CASSLSRATTDTQYF. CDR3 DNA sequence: TGTGCCAGCAGCTTAAGTCGGGCTACCACAGATACGCAGTATTTT.